The present entry profiles one TCR beta chain with its context. Its matching antigen is unknown. The time point was: patch test 3, about 24 weeks after DPC sensitization. Specified treatment: therapeutic diphenylcyclopropenone sensitization with weekly scalp DPC. The donor pool consisted of alopecia patients aged 18 to 70 years, considered suitable for DPC. It was from unfractionated whole blood that total RNA was extracted. CDR1 GTSNPN and CDR2 SVGIG come from the germline V gene (reference sequence). V shed 0 bases and J shed 5 bases, with 16 bases lying between them. The CDR3 contains 15 residues. TCRdb passed the RACE reads through MiXCR, listing each CDR3 protein once. The table has about 190,000 distinct CDR3 sequences, 20% to 25% seen once; the top ten hold about 2.3%. The sample belongs to a study of human T cells and chemical hapten exposure. Looking at the study overall: Patch tests of 0.01% DPC on the upper back were read at 6 days. Study-level points and caveats: Donors' alopecia may make their immune response differ from healthy people's.

The clonotype was recovered from a woman between 40 and 55 years old with alopecia areata. Some clones in this sample may be carry-over from other donors' samples. The material was whole blood, obtained in connection with sensitization to the hapten diphenylcyclopropenone (DPC). The chain combines TRBV30 with TRBJ2-5, with D possibly matching TRBD1 (5 bases). DNA for the CDR3: TGTGCCTGGAGTGTACGGTACAGGCCGGGCGAGACCCAGTACTTC. Translation gives CAWSVRYRPGETQYF.